This TCR beta chain stems from a study of siplizumab effects on memory and regulatory T cells. Clones were read by immunoSEQ multiplex PCR, and TCRdb kept only the in-frame ones, dropping some. The data show 62,000 or so clones, approximately 82% seen once. The CDR3 runs to 14 residues. The germline CDR1 and CDR2 sequences are SGHVS and FQNEAQ. The V and J ends lost 2 bases and 6 bases, in that order; junction bases with no gene match: 2. The gene calls are TRBV7-8 and TRBJ2-3; TRBD2 matches at 10 bases. The clonotype comes from a human donor in good health. Sequences were obtained from memory CD4+ T cells sorted from blood. This CDR3 is CASSLRTSGDTQYF. The CDR3 bases are TGTGCCAGCAGCTTAAGGACTAGCGGCGATACGCAGTATTTT.